The clone carrying this TCR beta chain was seen a single time. Its antigen is unknown. The CDR3 runs 15 residues. Germline V lookup: CDR1 MRHNA, CDR2 SNTAGT. V lost 6 bases to trimming and J lost 9 bases; unmatched junction nucleotides: 10. Clones were read by immunoSEQ multiplex PCR, and TCRdb kept only the in-frame ones, dropping some. The sample holds 130,000 to 150,000 clones; approximately 87% are singletons and the top ten take about 2.8%. These data belong to a study of cytomegalovirus exposure and HLA in healthy donors. General study results and limits: Listed as cytomegalovirus-associated were 150 to 200 TCR beta chains. Subsequent analysis showed first-cohort TCR clusters tending to co-occur in some 120 validation repertoires.

Sequenced input: PBMCs. The V call is TRBV6-4, the J call TRBJ2-1, with 11 positions matching TRBD2. This receptor was identified in a man younger than 35 in good health and CMV-seronegative. The CDR3 region has the DNA TGTGCCAGCAGCGTAGCGGGAGGGCCGGGCGGTGAGCAGTTCTTC. Residues: CASSVAGGPGGEQFF.